What follows are 21 T cell receptor beta chains derived from one specimen sequenced in a study of beta chain features in type 1 diabetes. Reverse transcription of all isolated RNA meant that expressed TCRB transcripts were sequenced. Measured with immunoSEQ multiplex PCR; TCRdb has only the in-frame clones, and not every one. The sample carries roughly 180,000 clones, about 7.8% recorded once. Antigens for these TCRs are unknown. Broader study findings: For Type 1 diabetes patients, all four CD4+ subsets carried TCRB CDR3s that were moderately but significantly shorter.

Material for sequencing was central memory CD4+ T cells from blood. The receptors were sampled from a woman in her 40s with type 1 diabetes.

This clone showed up just a few times. V gene TRBV19 combines with J gene TRBJ1-2; D might be TRBD1 (5 bases). V was shortened by 6 bases and J by 5 bases, with 10 bases between the two germline ends. This CDR3 is built from 12 residues. Germline V CDR1 and CDR2: LNHDA, SQIVND (reference sequence). This CDR3 is CASSLAGYGYTF. DNA of the CDR3: TGTGCCAGTAGCTTAGCAGGGTATGGCTACACCTTC.

The chain employs TRBV5-1 and TRBJ2-1; 14 bases line up with TRBD2. Germline CDR1 is SGHRS and CDR2 is YFSETQ. J gave up 6 bases and V 3 bases, and 2 bases lay outside the gene matches. The CDR3 consists of 15 residues. CDR3: CASSSGLAGGNEQFF. DNA for the CDR3: TGCGCCAGCAGCTCAGGACTAGCGGGGGGCAATGAGCAGTTCTTC.

This clone turned up a few times. V usage is TRBV2 and J usage is TRBJ2-5; weak D call: TRBD2 (6 bases). The V and J ends lost 5 bases and 5 bases respectively, with 21 bases between them. Looked up from germline, CDR1 is SNHLY and CDR2 is FYNNEI. This CDR3 is 16 amino acids long. CDR3 bases: TGTGCCAGCAGTAGCATGGGGCCGGCGGCGGGGGAGACCCAGTACTTC. Protein product: CASSSMGPAAGETQYF.

This chain links TRBV28 with TRBJ2-3; tentatively, D is TRBD2 (6 bases). The germline V gene has CDR1 MDHEN and CDR2 SYDVKM. There are 15 residues in the CDR3. V dropped 6 bases and J dropped 4 bases, with 17 bases sitting between them. The CDR3 sequence: CASSEIGSPPDTQYF. The CDR3 DNA follows: TGTGCCAGCAGCGAAATCGGGAGCCCGCCAGATACGCAGTATTTT. The full variable domain, with the rest looked up from reference TRBV28 and TRBJ2-3, is DVKVTQSSRYLVKRTGEKVFLECVQDMDHENMFWYRQDPGLGLRLIYFSYDVKMKEKGDIPEGYSVSREKKERFSLILESASTNQTSMYLCASSEIGSPPDTQYFGPGTRLTVL.

Only a few counts were recorded for this clone. The chain is built from TRBV28 and TRBJ2-7; 9 positions agree with TRBD1. The CDR3 totals 15 residues. J lost 6 bases, V lost 5 bases, and 11 bases had no gene match. The V gene's germline CDR1 is MDHEN and CDR2 SYDVKM. CDR3 protein: CASSASGTGFSEQYF. CDR3 sequence (DNA): TGTGCCAGCAGTGCTTCCGGGACAGGGTTCAGCGAGCAGTACTTC.

In its sample, this clone was seen a few times. This rearrangement joins TRBV18 to TRBJ1-2; 9 bases line up with TRBD1. This CDR3 is built from 15 residues. V was pared by 3 bases and J by 7 bases, with 9 bases of the junction left unmatched. Germline CDR1 KGHSH, CDR2 LQKENI. The CDR3 DNA sequence: TGTGCCAGCTCACCCGGGGTTACAGGGGGCGTTGGCTACACCTTC. This translates into CASSPGVTGGVGYTF.

This clone was counted only a few times. This sequence joins TRBV6-5 and TRBJ2-7; TRBD1 is a possible D gene (7 bases). The V end was cut by 2 bases, the J end by 2 bases, with 10 bases between. CDR1 MNHEY and CDR2 SVGAGI come from the germline V gene. The CDR3 has 14 residues. CDR3 DNA sequence: TGTGCCAGCAGTTACACCAGGGGGGCCTACGAGCAGTACTTC. Translated: CASSYTRGAYEQYF.

This clone has only a few counts. DNA of the CDR3: TGTGCCAGCTCACCGGATGGGAGTTCACCCCTCCACTTT. This gives the protein CASSPDGSSPLHF. This chain joins TRBV18 and TRBJ1-6; D call uncertain. The CDR3 has 13 residues. The germline gives CDR1 KGHSH, CDR2 LQKENI. Trimming took 3 bases from V and 9 from J, leaving 9 bases between them.

This clone was counted at least ten times. The rearrangement links TRBV19 to TRBJ1-3; 9 bases line up with TRBD1. This CDR3 spans 15 amino acids. Germline loops: CDR1 LNHDA, CDR2 SQIVND (reference sequence). V trimming: 9 bases; J trimming: 3 bases; junction bases outside the gene matches: 9. CDR3 bases: TGTGCCAGCGCGTGGGACAGGGAGATTGGAAACACCATATATTTT. It translates to CASAWDREIGNTIYF.

This clone was counted at least ten times. The J gene is TRBJ1-2, the V gene TRBV6-6; weak D call: TRBD1 (5 bases). Trimming took off 5 bases at V and 6 bases at J, with 19 bases between the two ends. The CDR3 runs to 15 residues. Germline CDR1 MNHNY, CDR2 SVGAGI (reference sequence). CDR3 sequence reads: CASSLSLQGGHGYTF. CDR3 nucleotides: TGTGCCAGCAGTCTCTCTTTGCAGGGAGGGCATGGCTACACCTTC.

This sequence joins TRBV5-1 and TRBJ2-2; no definite D call. CDR1 is SGHRS, CDR2 YFSETQ, per germline. The CDR3 has 15 amino acids. The V gene lost 0 bases and the J gene lost 1 base, with 7 bases spanning the gap. The CDR3 DNA is TGCGCCAGCAGCTTGGGGCATATGAACACCGGGGAGCTGTTTTTT. Amino acid sequence: CASSLGHMNTGELFF.

This clone appeared a few times. The V call is TRBV7-2, the J call TRBJ1-2; 8 bases agree with TRBD1. V was clipped by 4 bases and J by 5 bases; unmatched bases: 6. Germline V gene sequence: CDR1 SGHTA, CDR2 FQGNSA. The CDR3 runs 14 residues. CDR3 sequence (DNA): TGTGCCAGCAGCTCACCGGGACAGGAGTATGGCTACACCTTC. Its protein is CASSSPGQEYGYTF. Full variable domain (outside the CDR3, taken from reference TRBV7-2 and TRBJ1-2): GAGVSQSPSNKVTEKGKDVELRCDPISGHTALYWYRQSLGQGLEFLIYFQGNSAPDKSGLPSDRFSAERTGGSVSTLTIQRTQQEDSAVYLCASSSPGQEYGYTFGSGTRLTVV.

The rearrangement links TRBV7-7 to TRBJ2-1, with TRBD1 as a possible D gene (6 bases). The V gene's germline CDR1 is SSHAT and CDR2 FNYEAQ (reference sequence). V was cut by 1 base and J by 6 bases, with 7 bases left in between. There are 13 residues in the CDR3. CDR3 sequence reads: CASSLDRVNEQFF. The DNA for the CDR3 is TGTGCCAGCAGCTTAGACAGGGTCAATGAGCAGTTCTTC.

This clone was counted a few times. CDR3 sequence reads: CASSSLSGGYTF. CDR3 nucleotide sequence: TGTGCCAGCAGCTCCCTGTCGGGTGGCTACACCTTC. This chain joins TRBV11-2 and TRBJ1-2; D uncertain. Trimming removed 4 bases from V and 7 bases from J, with 10 bases in between. The CDR3 covers 12 residues. Germline assignment: CDR1 SGHAT and CDR2 FQNNGV.

The chain combines TRBV28 with TRBJ2-7; 8 bases map to TRBD1. The CDR3 sequence is 14 residues long. The V and J ends lost 5 bases and 4 bases, in that order; junction bases with no gene match: 7. From germline, CDR1 is MDHEN and CDR2 SYDVKM. The CDR3 bases are TGTGCCAGCAGTACCTCCAGGGGGCTATACGAGCAGTACTTC. Amino acid sequence: CASSTSRGLYEQYF.

This clone has only a few counts. The chain carries TRBV13 and TRBJ2-1; 10 positions agree with TRBD1. The CDR3 is 17 amino acids. The germline CDR1 and CDR2 sequences are PRHDT and FYEKMQ (reference sequence). Trimming removed 4 bases from V and 7 bases from J; junction bases left unmatched: 13. The chain's CDR3 is CASSSGIGQGGSNEQFF. CDR3 nucleotides: TGTGCCAGCAGCTCTGGGATAGGACAGGGGGGTAGTAATGAGCAGTTCTTC. The full variable domain, in which reference TRBV13 and TRBJ2-1 provide the parts outside the CDR3, is AAGVIQSPRHLIKEKRETATLKCYPIPRHDTVYWYQQGPGQDPQFLISFYEKMQSDKGSIPDRFSAQQFSDYHSELNMSSLELGDSALYFCASSSGIGQGGSNEQFFGPGTRLTVL.

In its sample, this clone was seen a few times. The chain has TRBV28 and TRBJ1-2; no firm D call. Germline assignment: CDR1 MDHEN and CDR2 SYDVKM. The CDR3 covers 13 residues. Trimming shortened V by 3 bases and J by 4 bases, and 9 bases separated the two germline ends. The CDR3 sequence is CASSLNTLYGYTF. CDR3 DNA: TGTGCCAGCAGTTTGAACACCCTCTATGGCTACACCTTC.

This clone has only a few counts. The chain links TRBV11-3 to TRBJ2-3, with D possibly being TRBD2 (7 bases). CDR1 is SGHNT, CDR2 YENEEA, per germline. The V end lost 5 bases, the J end lost 5 bases, and 14 bases lay between the germline ends. The length of the CDR3 is 14 residues. CDR3 sequence reads: CASSIGQREDTQYF. The DNA for the CDR3 is TGTGCCAGCAGCATCGGACAGCGGGAAGATACGCAGTATTTT.

Worth noting for this clone: Distinct nucleotide sequences in the sample also encode this CDR3. The V and J genes are TRBV19 and TRBJ2-1; D not certain. The CDR3 is 11 residues long. In germline, CDR1 is LNHDA, CDR2 SQIVND (reference sequence). Deletions cut 3 bases from V and 6 bases from J, with 3 bases between. The CDR3 reads CASSILNEQFF. DNA for the CDR3: TGTGCCAGTAGTATCCTCAATGAGCAGTTCTTC.

This clone was recorded a few times. The chain uses TRBV19 and TRBJ2-1; 7 bases align to TRBD1. Germline V gene data show CDR1 as LNHDA and CDR2 as SQIVND (reference sequence). The CDR3 consists of 13 residues. V dropped 3 bases and J dropped 5; count of bases not matched to a gene: 1. In nucleotides, the CDR3 is TGTGCCAGTAGTATGGGGACAGACAATGAGCAGTTCTTC. It is translated as CASSMGTDNEQFF.

This clone appeared a few times. The rearrangement uses TRBV5-1 and TRBJ1-1; D perhaps matches TRBD1 (5 bases). Trimming left V 2 bases short and J 1 base short, with 15 bases between. The CDR3 consists of 16 residues. Germline CDR1 reads SGHRS; CDR2 reads YFSETQ. The CDR3: CASSLGQGSSNTEAFF. The DNA of the CDR3 is TGCGCCAGCAGCTTAGGACAAGGGTCGTCGAACACTGAAGCTTTCTTT.